The following is a T cell receptor (beta chain) sequence with its context. The antigen is not known. This sample stems from a study of post-analysis software for immune sequencing data. Study-wide context: Recorded subtypes: relapsing-remitting, secondary progressive, progressive-relapsing; some patients unannotated. Findings and limits, study-wide: TRBV segments more frequent in patients than in controls numbered five and included TRBV5-6, TRBV5-1 and TRBV20-1. In multiple sclerosis, normalized Chao1 diversity was significantly below that of controls.

The CDR3 has 18 amino acids. Germline CDR1 SGHTA, CDR2 FQGTGA. Trimming removed 1 base at V and 0 bases at J, with 16 bases between. The library was made from cDNA and included unique molecular identifiers. From 1 to 10 million T cells, 400,000 to 500,000 cDNA molecules were obtained. In TCRdb, the PCR reads were re-called with MiXCR into one record per CDR3 protein. The sample records about 460,000 distinct CDR3 sequences, over 35% being singletons. The receptor was isolated from a girl between 5 and 17 years old with multiple sclerosis. This chain links TRBV7-3 with TRBJ2-1, with D hard to call. The sample consisted of blood. CDR3 loop: CASSLNAHGTSSYNEQFF. The CDR3 region has the DNA TGTGCCAGCAGCTTAAATGCACACGGTACGAGCTCCTACAATGAGCAGTTCTTC.